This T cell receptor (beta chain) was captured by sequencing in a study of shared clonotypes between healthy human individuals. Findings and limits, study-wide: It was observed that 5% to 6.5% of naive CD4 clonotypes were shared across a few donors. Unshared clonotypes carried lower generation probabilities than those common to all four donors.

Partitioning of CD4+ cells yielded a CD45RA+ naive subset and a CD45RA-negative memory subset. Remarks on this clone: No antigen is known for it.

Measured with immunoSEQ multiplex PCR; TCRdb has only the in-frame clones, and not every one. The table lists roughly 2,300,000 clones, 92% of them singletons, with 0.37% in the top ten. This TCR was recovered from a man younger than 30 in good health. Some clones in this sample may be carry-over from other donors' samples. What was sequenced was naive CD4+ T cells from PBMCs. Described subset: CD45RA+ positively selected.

The CDR3 region is CASRQSPGQGGYGYTF. The CDR3, as DNA: TGCGCCAGCCGACAATCTCCGGGACAGGGAGGGTATGGCTACACCTTC. The chain employs TRBV5-1 and TRBJ1-2; 9 bases fit TRBD1. There are 16 residues in the CDR3. The J segment lost 5 bases and the V segment lost 7 bases, leaving 15 bases of the junction unmatched. In germline, CDR1 is SGHRS, CDR2 YFSETQ.